The entry that follows covers one T cell receptor beta chain sequence. The entry originates in a study of T cell responses to AZD1222 COVID-19 vaccine. Profiled with immunoSEQ multiplex PCR; TCRdb holds only in-frame clones, not every one. Of around 120,000 clones in the sample, about 92% were seen once. The CDR3 has 16 residues. Germline CDR1 and CDR2: MNHEY and SMNVEV (reference sequence). V lost 5 bases to trimming and J lost 1 base; unmatched junction nucleotides: 9. The chain joins TRBV27 to TRBJ1-1; 8 bases map to TRBD1. The sample consisted of peripheral blood, taken 28 days after the second AZD1222 dose. The TCR originated in an adult who received the AZD1222 COVID-19 vaccine. CDR3 bases: TGTGCCAGCAGTCTAGGACAGGGATTGGGGAACACTGAAGCTTTCTTT. It is translated as CASSLGQGLGNTEAFF.